The 10 T cell receptor beta chains below all came from one sample that was sequenced in a study of read filtering for tumor transcriptome and immune sequencing. This library used 300 to 500 ng RNA and molecular barcoded adaptors spanning alpha/delta and beta/gamma chains. From the reads, TCRdb called clonotypes with MiXCR, one entry per CDR3 protein. The sample lists about 57,000 distinct CDR3 sequences; less than 25% were seen once. The sequencing sample was made of a population of CD138-negative cells sorted from bone marrow. These receptors all come from a donor at least 40 years old with multiple myeloma.

This clonotype was detected ten times or more. The V call is TRBV12-3 or TRBV12-4, the J call TRBJ2-6; no reliable D call. This CDR3 contains 13 residues. The V and J ends lost 6 bases and 0 bases respectively, with 3 bases between them. CDR3: CASRNSGANVLTF. The CDR3 DNA reads TGTGCCAGCAGAAACTCTGGGGCCAACGTCCTGACTTTC.

This rearrangement joins TRBV5-1 to TRBJ2-7; 10 bases agree with TRBD2. Trimming cost V 4 bases and J 4 bases; bases outside gene matches: 5. The CDR3 totals 14 residues. Germline lookup yields CDR1 SGHRS and CDR2 YFSETQ. The CDR3 is CASSASTSGYEQYF. Written as DNA, the CDR3 is TGCGCCAGCAGCGCTTCGACTAGCGGGTACGAGCAGTACTTC.

V gene TRBV18 combines with J gene TRBJ2-3, with 7 bases matching TRBD2. The germline V gene has CDR1 KGHSH and CDR2 LQKENI. The CDR3 runs to 14 residues. Trimming removed 3 bases from V and 3 bases from J; junction bases left unmatched: 3. CDR3 nucleotide sequence: TGTGCCAGCTCACCGCCTAGCGGAACAGATACGCAGTATTTT. Its protein product is CASSPPSGTDTQYF. The complete variable domain, with remaining parts taken from reference TRBV18 and TRBJ2-3, reads NAGVMQNPRHLVRRRGQEARLRCSPMKGHSHVYWYRQLPEEGLKFMVYLQKENIIDESGMPKERFSAEFPKEGPSILRIQQVVRGDSAAYFCASSPPSGTDTQYFGPGTRLTVL.

This clonotype was detected many times. The CDR3 here is CASSQGGQETQYF. As DNA, the CDR3 is TGCGCCAGCAGTCAGGGGGGCCAAGAGACCCAGTACTTC. The chain links TRBV10-2 to TRBJ2-5, with a tentative D call TRBD1 (7 bases). The germline V and J ends were trimmed by 5 bases and 1 base, with 8 bases remaining between them. CDR3 length: 13 amino acids. Germline CDR1 and CDR2: WSHSY and SAAADI.

The table lists this clonotype with many counts. This chain connects TRBV23-1 to TRBJ1-1; TRBD1 matches 8 bases. TRBV23-1 counts as an open reading frame of uncertain function. This CDR3 spans 16 amino acids. The ends lost 2 bases at V and 5 bases at J; junction bases unmatched: 10. The CDR3 sequence is CASSQTPDRGGTEAFF. The CDR3 nucleotides are TGCGCCAGCAGTCAAACCCCCGACAGGGGTGGGACTGAAGCTTTCTTT.

This clonotype was seen at least ten times. This CDR3 reads CASSWGPTSYNEQFF. CDR3 DNA sequence: TGTGCCAGCAGTTGGGGACCGACTTCCTACAATGAGCAGTTCTTC. The chain combines TRBV12-3 or TRBV12-4 with TRBJ2-1; possibly TRBD1 or TRBD2 for D (5 bases each). Trimming took off 4 bases at V and 1 base at J, with 11 bases between the two ends. The CDR3 consists of 15 residues.

This clonotype was counted many times. The J gene is TRBJ2-3, the V gene TRBV19; no firm D call. Germline assignment: CDR1 LNHDA and CDR2 SQIVND (reference sequence). CDR3 size: 14 residues. The V and J ends lost 5 bases and 1 base respectively, with 10 bases between them. The CDR3 protein is CASSLLPGTDTQYF. The CDR3 DNA is TGTGCCAGTAGTCTACTACCGGGCACAGATACGCAGTATTTT.

The CDR3 DNA is TGTGCCAGCAGCTCTAAGACAGGGGGAAATGAAAAACTGTTTTTT. Translation: CASSSKTGGNEKLFF. The genes are TRBV7-2 and TRBJ1-4; 9 bases align to TRBD1. In germline, CDR1 is SGHTA, CDR2 FQGNSA. The CDR3 is 15 amino acids. V was clipped by 4 bases and J by 5 bases; unmatched bases: 5.

The sample holds many counts of this clonotype. The V gene is TRBV20-1, the J gene TRBJ2-7; the D call may be TRBD1 or TRBD2 (6 bases each). The V gene lost 6 bases and the J gene lost 4 bases, with 19 bases spanning the gap. This CDR3 comprises 14 residues. In germline, CDR1 is DFQATT, CDR2 SNEGSKA (reference sequence). For the CDR3, the DNA is TGCAGTGCCCACCCTCGCGGGGACAATTACGAGCAGTACTTC. Protein sequence: CSAHPRGDNYEQYF.

This clonotype was detected ten times or more. The rearrangement joins TRBV7-8 to TRBJ2-5; D not resolved. Germline-derived CDR1 and CDR2 are SGHVS and FQNEAQ. This CDR3 contains 14 residues. The V end was cut by 1 base, the J end by 0 bases, with 6 bases between. CDR3 loop: CASSLGTDQETQYF. The CDR3 DNA sequence: TGTGCCAGCAGCTTAGGAACAGACCAAGAGACCCAGTACTTC.